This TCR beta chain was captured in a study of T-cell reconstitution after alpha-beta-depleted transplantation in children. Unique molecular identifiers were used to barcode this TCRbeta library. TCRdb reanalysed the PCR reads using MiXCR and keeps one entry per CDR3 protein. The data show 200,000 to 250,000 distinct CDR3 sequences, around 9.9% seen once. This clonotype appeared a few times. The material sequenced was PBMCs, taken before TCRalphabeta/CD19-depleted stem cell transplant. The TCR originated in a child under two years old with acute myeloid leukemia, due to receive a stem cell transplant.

CDR3 DNA sequence: TGTGCCAGCAGCCAACTCGTTCTCCAAACCTACGAGCAGTACTTC. This codes for CASSQLVLQTYEQYF. The rearrangement links TRBV3-1 to TRBJ2-7; unclear D gene. Per germline, CDR1 LGHDT and CDR2 YNNKEL (reference sequence). The CDR3 spans 15 residues. Deletions cut 2 bases from V and 2 bases from J, with 13 bases between.